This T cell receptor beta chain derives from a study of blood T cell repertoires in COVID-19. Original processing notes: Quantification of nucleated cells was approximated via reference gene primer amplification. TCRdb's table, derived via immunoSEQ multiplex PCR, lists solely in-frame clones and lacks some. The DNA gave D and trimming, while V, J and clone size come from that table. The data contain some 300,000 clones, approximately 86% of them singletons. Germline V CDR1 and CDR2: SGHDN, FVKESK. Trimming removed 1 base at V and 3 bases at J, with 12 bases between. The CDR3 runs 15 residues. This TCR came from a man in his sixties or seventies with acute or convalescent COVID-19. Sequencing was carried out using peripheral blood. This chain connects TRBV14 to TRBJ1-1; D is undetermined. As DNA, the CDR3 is TGTGCCAGCAGCCAAGGGGTAGCTGAATACACTGAAGCTTTCTTT. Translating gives CASSQGVAEYTEAFF.